Shown below are 10 T cell receptor beta chains from a single sample sequenced in a study of blood T cell repertoires in COVID-19. Clones were sequenced by immunoSEQ multiplex PCR, and TCRdb holds only the in-frame ones, with some missing. The sample contains roughly 14,000 clones, about four fifths of which appear only once. The sample comprised peripheral blood. Every receptor here comes from a human donor in a cohort sampled during active COVID-19.

The chain combines TRBV20-1 with TRBJ2-1, with D perhaps TRBD1 (6 bases). The CDR3 consists of 11 residues. The V gene's germline CDR1 is DFQATT and CDR2 SNEGSKA (reference sequence). The V gene lost 7 bases and the J gene lost 7 bases, with 11 bases spanning the gap. CDR3 DNA sequence: TGCAGTGTGGGCCAGGGGAATGAGCAGTTCTTC. Protein sequence: CSVGQGNEQFF.

The chain recombines TRBV4-1 with TRBJ2-3, with 8 bases aligning to TRBD1. This CDR3 region has 15 residues. CDR1 and CDR2 from the germline V gene are MGHRA and YSYEKL. V shed 3 bases and J 1 base; nucleotides not matched to a gene: 3. CDR3 nucleotide sequence: TGCGCCAGCAGCCATTCGGGACAGGGCACAGATACGCAGTATTTT. Protein product: CASSHSGQGTDTQYF.

The chain carries TRBV6-1 and TRBJ2-5; 11 positions agree with TRBD1. The CDR3 contains 17 residues. Germline V gives CDR1 MNHNS, CDR2 SASEGT. The ends lost 4 bases at V and 4 bases at J; junction bases unmatched: 11. The CDR3 here is CASSARSGTGGRETQYF. The CDR3 nucleotides read TGTGCCAGCAGTGCACGATCCGGGACAGGGGGACGAGAGACCCAGTACTTC.

The sample holds one count of this clone. The gene calls are TRBV9 and TRBJ2-7; TRBD1 agrees at 8 bases. The CDR3 loop spans 15 amino acids. Trimming took 0 bases from V and 6 from J; bases not matched to a gene: 8. Per germline, CDR1 SGDLS and CDR2 YYNGEE. The CDR3 nucleotides are TGTGCCAGCAGCGTAGACGGACAGGGTAGTGGCGAGCAGTACTTC. It specifies CASSVDGQGSGEQYF.

This chain links TRBV18 with TRBJ2-2, with unresolved D. CDR1 is KGHSH, CDR2 LQKENI, per germline. V lost 1 base and J 1 base, leaving 7 bases between the germline ends. The CDR3 covers 15 residues. CDR3 residues: CASSPRGVNTGELFF. In nucleotides, the CDR3 is TGTGCCAGCTCACCACGAGGTGTGAACACCGGGGAGCTGTTTTTT.

Concerning this clone: One end of the junction varies from germline; a read error may be responsible. The V call is TRBV9, the J call TRBJ1-5; D unclear. Germline CDR1 reads SGDLS; CDR2 reads YYNGEE. The CDR3 contains 13 residues. The CDR3 DNA reads TGTGCCAGCAGCGTAGGCCGAGATCAACCCCAGCATTTT. This encodes CASSVGRDQPQHF.

The J gene is TRBJ2-5, the V gene TRBV4-1; a weak D match, TRBD2 (6 bases). V was shortened by 0 bases and J by 5 bases, with 16 bases between the two germline ends. Germline values: CDR1 MGHRA, CDR2 YSYEKL. This CDR3 spans 16 amino acids. The CDR3 DNA sequence: TGCGCCAGCAGCCAAGATGTTGGCGGGATGGGTGAGACCCAGTACTTC. Its translation: CASSQDVGGMGETQYF.

CDR3 in DNA: TGCGCCAGCAGCTTGGCCCCCGTGGCAGCCCGGGATGAAAAACTGTTTTTT. Encoded protein: CASSLAPVAARDEKLFF. V usage is TRBV5-1 and J usage is TRBJ1-4; D is ambiguous. CDR3 length equals 17 residues. Germline values: CDR1 SGHRS, CDR2 YFSETQ. Trimming shortened V by 0 bases and J by 6 bases, and 18 bases separated the two germline ends.

The rearrangement uses TRBV7-9 and TRBJ1-2, with D unresolved. V dropped 0 bases and J dropped 2 bases, with 7 bases sitting between them. Germline V lookup: CDR1 SEHNR, CDR2 FQNEAQ (reference sequence). The CDR3 spans 14 residues. The DNA for the CDR3 is TGTGCCAGCAGCTTAGCGGGCGGGAACTATGGCTACACCTTC. This sequence encodes CASSLAGGNYGYTF.

The chain uses TRBV12-3 or TRBV12-4 and TRBJ2-3; D is ambiguous. This CDR3 spans 12 amino acids. The V gene lost 7 bases and the J gene lost 4 bases, with 9 bases spanning the gap. CDR3 sequence: CASNLSPDTQYF. CDR3 coding DNA: TGTGCCAGCAACTTGTCCCCAGATACGCAGTATTTT.